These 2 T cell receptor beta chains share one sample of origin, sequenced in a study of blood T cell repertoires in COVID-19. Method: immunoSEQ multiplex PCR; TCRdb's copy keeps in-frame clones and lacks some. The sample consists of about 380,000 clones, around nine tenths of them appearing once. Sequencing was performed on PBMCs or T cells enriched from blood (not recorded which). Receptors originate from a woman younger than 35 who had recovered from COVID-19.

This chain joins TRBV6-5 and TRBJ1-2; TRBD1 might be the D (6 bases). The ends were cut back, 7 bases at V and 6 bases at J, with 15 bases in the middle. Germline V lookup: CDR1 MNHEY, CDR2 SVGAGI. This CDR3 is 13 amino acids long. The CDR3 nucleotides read TGTGCCAGCAAGGGGGATAGGCGAGATGGCTACACCTTC. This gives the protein CASKGDRRDGYTF.

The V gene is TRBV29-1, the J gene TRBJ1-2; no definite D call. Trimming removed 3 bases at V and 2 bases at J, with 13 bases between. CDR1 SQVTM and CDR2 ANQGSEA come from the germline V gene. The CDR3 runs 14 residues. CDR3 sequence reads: CSVDGGEPNYGYTF. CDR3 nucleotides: TGCAGCGTTGACGGCGGAGAGCCCAACTATGGCTACACCTTC.